This TCR beta chain was sequenced in a study of blood T cell repertoires in COVID-19. Looking at the study overall: Whether acute or convalescent, the COVID-19 samples came from the United States, Italy and Spain. PBMCs, B-cell-depleted T cells, or T cells provided the cDNA or gDNA that made up the material.

Only one count was recorded for this clone. In the authors' workflow: Reference gene primer amplification gave estimated nucleated cell counts. Sequencing was performed with immunoSEQ multiplex PCR; in TCRdb, only in-frame clones are kept and a portion is missing. The D gene and trimming were derived from the DNA, and the V and J assignments and clone size from that table. The sample lists 110,000 or so clones; 60% to 85% were seen once. This CDR3 is built from 16 residues. Germline CDR1 reads SGHAT; CDR2 reads FQNNGV. Trimming took 5 bases from V and 0 from J, leaving 11 bases between them. Material for sequencing was peripheral blood. The receptor's source is a man in his 70s with acute or convalescent COVID-19. The chain couples TRBV11-2 to TRBJ1-6; D is unclear. CDR3 sequence: CASSEGSSSYNSPLHF. In nucleotides, the CDR3 is TGTGCCAGCAGCGAGGGAAGCAGCTCCTATAATTCACCCCTCCACTTT.